One and the same sample provided the 22 T cell receptor beta chains below, sequenced in a study of cytomegalovirus exposure and HLA in healthy donors. A multiplex PCR was run with 60 Vbeta primers and 13 Jbeta primers. TCRdb's copy holds only in-frame clones and misses some; the assay was immunoSEQ multiplex PCR. The table records 100,000 to 150,000 clones, roughly 82% of them present only once. Sample: PBMCs. The receptors derive from a woman between 55 and 75 years old in good health and CMV-seropositive.

The chain recombines TRBV18 with TRBJ2-7, with 8 bases that match TRBD2. The CDR3 totals 13 residues. The trim removed 6 bases at V and 5 bases at J, leaving 6 bases unmatched. Looked up from germline, CDR1 is KGHSH and CDR2 is LQKENI. Here the CDR3 reads CASSTSGGNEQYF. The CDR3 DNA sequence: TGTGCCAGCTCGACCTCGGGGGGGAACGAGCAGTACTTC.

The gene calls are TRBV29-1 and TRBJ2-1; 7 bases match TRBD2. In germline, CDR1 is SQVTM, CDR2 ANQGSEA. The CDR3 is 12 amino acids. The J segment lost 13 bases and the V segment lost 5 bases, leaving 11 bases of the junction unmatched. CDR3 sequence: CSVQYTGTTQFF. In nucleotides, the CDR3 is TGCAGCGTTCAGTACACCGGGACTACCCAGTTCTTC.

This sequence joins TRBV13 and TRBJ2-7, with 8 bases lining up with TRBD2. This CDR3 spans 16 amino acids. Trimming removed 6 bases from V and 7 bases from J; junction bases left unmatched: 17. Germline CDR1 PRHDT, CDR2 FYEKMQ (reference sequence). CDR3 nucleotides: TGTGCCAGCAGTCACAGGACGGCTAGACTAGCGCGGGAGCAGTACTTC. It yields the protein CASSHRTARLAREQYF.

Here the CDR3 DNA reads TGTGCCAGCACCGATTCGGCGGGGGCGCGTGGCTACACCTTC. Its protein is CASTDSAGARGYTF. This rearrangement joins TRBV7-3 to TRBJ1-2; tentative D call: TRBD1 (6 bases). Germline V gene sequence: CDR1 SGHTA, CDR2 FQGTGA. CDR3 size: 14 residues. V gave up 7 bases and J gave up 7 bases, with 19 bases separating them.

This clone was detected a few times. The rearrangement uses TRBV29-1 and TRBJ1-4, with TRBD1 matching over 11 bases. The CDR3 is made up of 13 amino acids. J gave up 8 bases and V 4 bases, and 3 bases lay outside the gene matches. Germline loops: CDR1 SQVTM, CDR2 ANQGSEA. CDR3 coding DNA: TGCAGCGTTGGAGGACAGGGGGCAGAAAAACTGTTTTTT. This encodes CSVGGQGAEKLFF.

The rearrangement links TRBV21-1 to TRBJ2-7; the table names TRBD1, a call not compared with the DNA. TRBV21-1 is marked as a pseudogene. The CDR3 loop spans 18 amino acids. The CDR3: CASSKSAPQDRNSYEQYF. The CDR3 nucleotides are TGTGCCAGCAGCAAAAGCGCCCCCCAGGACAGAAACTCCTACGAGCAGTACTTC.

V and J are TRBV6-5 and TRBJ1-1, with unresolved D. Trimming pared 6 bases from V and 0 bases from J, leaving 8 bases between. The CDR3 is 13 amino acids. CDR1 is MNHEY, CDR2 SVGAGI, per germline. The CDR3 region is CASRAPLNTEAFF. CDR3 DNA sequence: TGTGCCAGCAGGGCCCCCCTGAACACTGAAGCTTTCTTT.

This chain connects TRBV5-1 to TRBJ1-1; 7 bases match TRBD1. CDR3 length equals 16 residues. The germline CDR1 and CDR2 sequences are SGHRS and YFSETQ. With 3 bases clipped from V and 1 base from J, the junction kept 9 bases outside the gene matches. In DNA, the CDR3 is TGCGCCAGCAGCTCCCAACAGGGGACAAGGAACACTGAAGCTTTCTTT. It codes for CASSSQQGTRNTEAFF.

V gene TRBV30 combines with J gene TRBJ2-2; the match to TRBD1 covers 9 bases. Germline V gene data show CDR1 as GTSNPN and CDR2 as SVGIG (reference sequence). The CDR3 has 16 residues. The junction had 9 bases not matched to a gene; V was cut back by 2 bases and J by 5 bases. The CDR3 bases are TGTGCCTGGAGTACTCCGGGACAGGGTCTAACCGGGGAGCTGTTTTTT. This sequence encodes CAWSTPGQGLTGELFF.

This chain uses TRBV5-1 with TRBJ1-1, with D possibly matching TRBD1 (5 bases). V gave up 3 bases and J gave up 4 bases, with 16 bases separating them. This CDR3 has 15 amino acids. Per germline, CDR1 SGHRS and CDR2 YFSETQ. The CDR3 reads CASSSGGESVTEAFF. As DNA, the CDR3 is TGCGCCAGCAGCTCGGGGGGGGAATCTGTCACTGAAGCTTTCTTT.

This chain joins TRBV10-3 and TRBJ2-7, with D tentatively TRBD2 (7 bases). The CDR3 has 13 residues. The V end lost 6 bases, the J end lost 5 bases, and 14 bases lay between the germline ends. Germline CDR1 and CDR2: ENHRY and SYGVKD. The CDR3 nucleotides read TGTGCCATCAGGGGGGGGACATACCACGAGCAGTACTTC. Amino acid sequence: CAIRGGTYHEQYF.

The V gene is TRBV4-2, the J gene TRBJ2-7; TRBD2 aligns across 9 bases. The CDR3 extends over 17 amino acids. After removal of 0 bases from V and 4 bases from J, the junction contained 10 bases not matched to a gene. Germline values: CDR1 LGHNA, CDR2 YNFKEQ. The CDR3: CASSQEVRTSESYEQYF. CDR3 in DNA: TGTGCCAGCAGCCAAGAAGTCCGGACTAGCGAGTCTTACGAGCAGTACTTC.

This clone was found a few times. This chain joins TRBV27 and TRBJ2-7; D perhaps matches TRBD2 (5 bases). Per germline, CDR1 MNHEY and CDR2 SMNVEV (reference sequence). Trimming removed 2 bases from V and 7 bases from J, with 15 bases in between. The CDR3 loop spans 14 amino acids. The CDR3 nucleotides are TGTGCCAGCAGTTTAGACCCACCCCGAGGGGAGCAGTACTTC. This sequence encodes CASSLDPPRGEQYF.

This clone was detected once. This chain connects TRBV7-9 to TRBJ1-6; D possibly corresponds to TRBD1 (5 bases). The germline V gene encodes CDR1 SEHNR and CDR2 FQNEAQ (reference sequence). V lost 5 bases to trimming and J lost 7 bases, with 12 bases between them. The CDR3 extends over 14 amino acids. The CDR3, as DNA: TGTGCCAGCAGCGTCGGGGGTAGAAATTCACCCCTCCACTTT. Its protein is CASSVGGRNSPLHF.

This clone was seen only a few times. The J gene is TRBJ2-7, the V gene TRBV11-2; 7 bases map to TRBD1. Trimming took 5 bases from V and 4 from J; bases not matched to a gene: 11. This CDR3 has 15 residues. Germline V CDR1 and CDR2: SGHAT, FQNNGV. The CDR3 is CASSLSRQGVYEQYF. In DNA, the CDR3 is TGTGCCAGCAGCCTTAGTAGACAGGGCGTATACGAGCAGTACTTC.

The chain couples TRBV27 to TRBJ2-1; unclear D gene. This CDR3 is built from 15 residues. Germline CDR1 reads MNHEY; CDR2 reads SMNVEV (reference sequence). V shed 3 bases and J shed 7 bases, with 16 bases lying between them. In DNA, the CDR3 is TGTGCCAGCAGTTTGGTATTAGTTGAAGAGAATGAGCAGTTCTTC. Protein: CASSLVLVEENEQFF.

This rearrangement joins TRBV30 to TRBJ1-1; possibly TRBD1 for D (5 bases). The CDR3 is made up of 12 amino acids. Germline-derived CDR1 and CDR2 are GTSNPN and SVGIG (reference sequence). Trimming stripped 0 bases from V and 6 bases from J, with 8 bases between. The CDR3 bases are TGTGCCTGGAGTGTCCCAGGGTCTGAAGCTTTCTTT. Translation: CAWSVPGSEAFF.

The genes are TRBV7-2 and TRBJ1-6; 7 bases match TRBD1. The CDR3 covers 18 residues. Germline trimming cut 5 bases from V and 4 bases from J; bases unmatched to any gene: 14. Germline V gene data show CDR1 as SGHTA and CDR2 as FQGNSA. CDR3 loop: CASSPSRDRVRYNSPLHF. The CDR3 bases are TGTGCCAGCAGCCCATCCCGAGACAGGGTTAGGTATAATTCACCCCTCCACTTT.

The chain has TRBV6-5 and TRBJ2-5, with TRBD1 identical over 7 bases. The CDR3 totals 15 residues. Germline assignment: CDR1 MNHEY and CDR2 SVGAGI. V was pared by 2 bases and J by 2 bases, with 5 bases of the junction left unmatched. Written as DNA, the CDR3 is TGTGCCAGCAGTTACGCAGACAGGGAACAAGAGACCCAGTACTTC. Translating it yields CASSYADREQETQYF.

Worth noting for this clone: A junction end diverges from the germline sequence, so it may reflect a read error. V and J are TRBV5-1 and TRBJ2-1, with unresolved D. The CDR3 is 12 residues long. Germline V gene data show CDR1 as SGHRS and CDR2 as YFSETQ. CDR3 loop: CASNLNDNEQLF. DNA of the CDR3: TGCGCCAGCAACCTCAATGACAATGAGCAGCTCTTC.

This chain connects TRBV7-2 to TRBJ1-1; 7 nucleotides line up with TRBD1. Germline CDR1 is SGHTA and CDR2 is FQGNSA. Trimming removed 6 bases from V and 2 bases from J; junction bases left unmatched: 6. The CDR3 contains 14 residues. As DNA, the CDR3 is TGTGCCAGCAGAATGGGACAGTATAACACTGAAGCTTTCTTT. Protein sequence: CASRMGQYNTEAFF.

A few counts support this clone. The rearrangement uses TRBV19 and TRBJ1-2; D is ambiguous. Germline CDR1 LNHDA, CDR2 SQIVND (reference sequence). The V and J ends lost 1 base and 4 bases respectively, with 19 bases between them. The CDR3 loop spans 17 amino acids. The DNA for the CDR3 is TGTGCCAGTAGTATAGCCGGAGGACCAACTGGTCTCTATGGCTACACCTTC. This gives the protein CASSIAGGPTGLYGYTF.